This is a list of T cell receptor beta chains from one sample in a study of T cells in Graves' hyperthyroidism and ophthalmopathy. Each CDR3 protein gets one entry after TCRdb re-called the multiplex PCR reads with MiXCR. The table shows under 700,000 distinct CDR3 sequences, with 35% to 55% occurring only once. The sequencing sample was made of peripheral blood or thyroid tissue (not recorded which). These receptors originate from a woman aged 18-29 years with Graves' hyperthyroidism. Both conserved end residues are part of each CDR3. D genes are given only for firm matches. Some rows mark clone size as missing; the rest say once, few, many or name a class of expanded clone.

j_gene	d_gene	v_gene	abundance	CDR3nt	CDR3aa
TRBJ1-5	TRBD1	TRBV9	.	TGTGCCAGCAGTTATGACAGGGTTAATCAGCCCCAGCATTTT	CASSYDRVNQPQHF
TRBJ2-5	TRBD2	TRBV7-9	once	TGTGCCAGCAGCACTAGCGGGGGGGCGGAGACCCAGTACTTC	CASSTSGGAETQYF
TRBJ1-1	.	TRBV11-1	.	TGTGCCAGCAGTTATGGGTTGGGACTCCTCGCTTTCTTT	CASSYGLGLLAFF
TRBJ1-6	.	TRBV6-2/TRBV6-3	few	TGTGCCACCCTCTCCCGGACAGAAAATAATTCACCCCTCCACTTT	CATLSRTENNSPLHF
TRBJ2-7	.	TRBV29-1	many	TGCAGCGTTAACCTGGGACGGTCCTACGAGCAGTACTTC	CSVNLGRSYEQYF
TRBJ2-5	TRBD2	TRBV12-3/TRBV12-4	few	TGTGCCAGCAGTTTAAGGGCTAGCGGCCAAGAGACCCAGTACTTC	CASSLRASGQETQYF
TRBJ2-6	.	TRBV7-3	.	TGTGCCAGCAGCAACGGACAGGTCCTGACTTTC	CASSNGQVLTF
TRBJ2-5	TRBD1	TRBV10-3	.	TGTGCCAGCAGTGATCAGGGGGCAGGTGGGACCCAGTACTTC	CASSDQGAGGTQYF
TRBJ1-6	TRBD1	TRBV6-1	few	TGTGCCAGCAGTAGAACAGGGGAAAATTCACCCCTCCACTTT	CASSRTGENSPLHF
TRBJ2-7	TRBD1	TRBV29-1	.	TGCAGCGCCGCCGGGACAGGGCAATACGAGCAGTACTTC	CSAAGTGQYEQYF
TRBJ2-7	.	TRBV7-6	many	TGCGCCAGCAGCCCTACCAGGGGTAGGAACGAGCAGTACTTC	CASSPTRGRNEQYF
TRBJ1-1	TRBD1	TRBV5-4	once	TGTGCCAGCAGCTTCAACAGGGGGCGCGGGACTGAAGCTTTCTTT	CASSFNRGRGTEAFF
TRBJ2-2	.	TRBV24-1	few	TGTGCCACCAGTGATACCCGAGCGGGCGCCACCGGGGAGCTGTTTTTT	CATSDTRAGATGELFF
TRBJ1-1	.	TRBV9	many	TGTGCCAGCAGCGTAGAGGACACTGAAGCTTTCTTT	CASSVEDTEAFF
TRBJ1-1	.	TRBV20-1	.	TGCAGTGCTCGCTCGCGGGGGTACATGAACACTGAAGCTTTCTTT	CSARSRGYMNTEAFF
TRBJ2-7	.	TRBV10-3	many	TGTGCCATCAGAGGGCAGGGACTCTCCTACGAGCAGTACTTC	CAIRGQGLSYEQYF